This passage covers 23 T cell receptor beta chains from one sample sequenced in a study of shared clonotypes between healthy human individuals. Naive CD8 populations comprised CD45RO-negative cells positively selected for CCR7, excluding terminally differentiated effector memory CD45RA+ cells. Data came from immunoSEQ multiplex PCR; TCRdb stores just in-frame clones and leaves some out. The repertoire consists of fewer than 800,000 clones, with roughly nine tenths occurring once and the leading ten covering nearly 25%. Input material: naive CD8+ T cells sorted from blood. The receptors were gathered from a man between 25 and 39 years old in good health.

V gene TRBV29-1 combines with J gene TRBJ2-3; possible D gene TRBD2, 6 bases. This CDR3 has 18 amino acids. Germline V gene lookup returns CDR1 SQVTM and CDR2 ANQGSEA. The V end lost 7 bases, the J end lost 4 bases, and 30 bases lay between the germline ends. The CDR3 is CSARSGQTRRDHADTQYF. The CDR3 nucleotides read TGCAGCGCAAGATCCGGGCAAACGAGGAGGGATCATGCAGATACGCAGTATTTT.

The CDR3 DNA is TGCGCCTCGGAGGGGGGGTCCTACAATGAGCAGTTCTTC. Translated, it gives CASEGGSYNEQFF. The chain is built from TRBV10-2 and TRBJ2-1, with TRBD2 as a possible D gene (7 bases). This CDR3 contains 13 residues. The V gene's germline CDR1 is WSHSY and CDR2 SAAADI. V was cut by 11 bases and J by 1 base, with 12 bases left in between.

The chain employs TRBV15 and TRBJ2-5; no clear D gene. Trimming removed 4 bases at V and 7 bases at J, with 22 bases between. CDR1 and CDR2 (germline): LNHNV, YYDKDF (reference sequence). This CDR3 has 16 amino acids. In DNA form, the CDR3 reads TGTGCCACCAGCAAAGGCAGGTCAAGTATAGAGTTGACCCAGTACTTC. Amino acid sequence: CATSKGRSSIELTQYF.

The chain joins TRBV7-9 to TRBJ2-1, with D possibly matching TRBD1 (5 bases). Trimming removed 5 bases at V and 3 bases at J, with 14 bases between. This CDR3 is 15 amino acids long. Germline V CDR1 and CDR2: SEHNR, FQNEAQ (reference sequence). The DNA of the CDR3 is TGTGCCAGCAGCCCCCCGGACAAAGACTACAATGAGCAGTTCTTC. This codes for CASSPPDKDYNEQFF.

The V gene is TRBV27, the J gene TRBJ1-5; the D gene is possibly TRBD1 (6 bases). The CDR3 spans 17 residues. Trimming left V 5 bases short and J 2 bases short, with 19 bases between. CDR1 and CDR2 from the germline V gene are MNHEY and SMNVEV (reference sequence). Here the CDR3 reads CASSGRGDQVRNQPQHF. The DNA for the CDR3 is TGTGCCAGCAGTGGGAGGGGGGACCAAGTTCGCAATCAGCCCCAGCATTTT.

The chain combines TRBV28 with TRBJ2-5, with 10 bases matching TRBD1. The CDR3 has 14 residues. V lost 3 bases and J lost 5; bases outside the gene matches: 3. CDR1 and CDR2 from the germline V gene are MDHEN and SYDVKM. The CDR3 coding sequence is TGTGCCAGCAGTTTTGGGACAGGGGTTGAGACCCAGTACTTC. Amino acids: CASSFGTGVETQYF.

The rearrangement joins TRBV5-1 to TRBJ2-7; D possibly corresponds to TRBD1 (5 bases). V was shortened by 0 bases and J by 3 bases, with 10 bases between the two germline ends. The CDR3 spans 14 residues. Germline V CDR1 and CDR2: SGHRS, YFSETQ. The CDR3 spells CASSLGQGLYEQYF. Here the CDR3 DNA reads TGCGCCAGCAGCTTGGGTCAGGGCCTCTACGAGCAGTACTTC.

The V gene is TRBV9, the J gene TRBJ1-2; no reliable D call. Germline V gene lookup returns CDR1 SGDLS and CDR2 YYNGEE. This CDR3 spans 15 amino acids. V was trimmed by 0 bases and J by 2 bases, leaving 11 bases between them. The CDR3 DNA reads TGTGCCAGCAGCGTAGGCGGGAATCCGAACTATGGCTACACCTTC. The encoded protein is CASSVGGNPNYGYTF.

The chain has TRBV29-1 and TRBJ2-1; the match to TRBD2 covers 14 bases. After removal of 3 bases from V and 3 bases from J, the junction contained 7 bases not matched to a gene. There are 17 residues in the CDR3. Germline V CDR1 and CDR2: SQVTM, ANQGSEA. DNA of the CDR3: TGCAGCGTTGAGGAGGGGACTAGCGGGGGTATCTACAATGAGCAGTTCTTC. It translates to CSVEEGTSGGIYNEQFF.

The chain recombines TRBV6-5 with TRBJ2-5; D unclear. This CDR3 region has 13 residues. The V gene's germline CDR1 is MNHEY and CDR2 SVGAGI. Between the trimmed V and J ends, which lost 2 bases and 5 bases, there was a span of 9 bases. CDR3: CASSYGLRETQYF. The CDR3 nucleotides read TGTGCCAGCAGTTACGGGTTGCGGGAGACCCAGTACTTC.

The chain recombines TRBV5-6 with TRBJ2-2; weak D call: TRBD2 (6 bases). The CDR3 runs to 14 residues. Germline V lookup: CDR1 SGHDT, CDR2 YYEEEE. Trimming removed 2 bases from V and 5 bases from J, with 10 bases in between. The CDR3 loop reads CASSFGTGTGELFF. The CDR3 nucleotides are TGTGCCAGCAGCTTCGGGACTGGGACCGGGGAGCTGTTTTTT.

The genes are TRBV14 and TRBJ2-1; the D gene could be TRBD1 or TRBD2 (5 bases each). The CDR3 is 14 amino acids. Germline assignment: CDR1 SGHDN and CDR2 FVKESK. With 3 bases removed from V and 9 bases from J, the gap between germline ends came to 15 bases. The CDR3 region is CASSHGLAGGEQFF. The CDR3 nucleotides are TGTGCCAGCAGCCACGGTCTAGCTGGGGGTGAGCAGTTCTTC.

The rearrangement uses TRBV19 and TRBJ1-1, with no clear D. Germline V CDR1 and CDR2: LNHDA, SQIVND (reference sequence). The CDR3 consists of 13 residues. The germline V and J ends were trimmed by 11 bases and 4 bases, with 17 bases remaining between them. As DNA, the CDR3 is TGTGCCTCCCTTGAGGACCACGGCACTGAAGCTTTCTTT. Protein sequence: CASLEDHGTEAFF.

This chain joins TRBV4-1 and TRBJ2-3, with 9 bases lining up with TRBD2. The junction had 8 bases not matched to a gene; V was cut back by 0 bases and J by 4 bases. Germline CDR1 and CDR2: MGHRA and YSYEKL. The CDR3 spans 17 residues. This CDR3 is CASSQDQAGGPSDTQYF. CDR3 bases: TGCGCCAGCAGCCAAGACCAAGCGGGAGGACCTTCAGATACGCAGTATTTT.

The V gene is TRBV7-7, the J gene TRBJ2-1; 16 positions match TRBD2. The CDR3 sequence is 16 residues long. Germline values: CDR1 SSHAT, CDR2 FNYEAQ (reference sequence). Losses at the gene ends were 5 bases for V and 5 bases for J; bases not matched to a gene: 3. The CDR3 nucleotides are TGTGCCAGCAGCCGGGGACTAGCGGGAGGGAACAATGAGCAGTTCTTC. It is translated as CASSRGLAGGNNEQFF.

The chain recombines TRBV28 with TRBJ1-3, with 9 bases that match TRBD1. The V gene's germline CDR1 is MDHEN and CDR2 SYDVKM. The V segment lost 5 bases and the J segment 3 bases; nucleotides outside the gene matches: 5. The CDR3 length is 15 residues. CDR3 in DNA: TGTGCCAGCAGTATAGGACAGGGGAGTGGAAACACCATATATTTT. Residues: CASSIGQGSGNTIYF.

The rearrangement joins TRBV30 to TRBJ2-7; D is unresolved. Germline lookup yields CDR1 GTSNPN and CDR2 SVGIG (reference sequence). The CDR3 runs 14 residues. The germline V and J ends were trimmed by 0 bases and 0 bases, with 9 bases remaining between them. CDR3 in amino acids: CAWSVGSSSYEQYF. Here the CDR3 DNA reads TGTGCCTGGAGTGTGGGGTCAAGCTCCTACGAGCAGTACTTC.

This chain uses TRBV27 with TRBJ2-3; tentatively, D is TRBD1 (5 bases). Per germline, CDR1 MNHEY and CDR2 SMNVEV (reference sequence). V shed 6 bases and J shed 1 base, with 14 bases lying between them. The CDR3 length is 15 residues. The CDR3 spells CASRPHRSCTDTQYF. The CDR3 nucleotides are TGTGCCAGCAGGCCTCACAGGAGCTGCACAGATACGCAGTATTTT.

This chain connects TRBV7-2 to TRBJ1-1, with D perhaps matching TRBD1 (6 bases). The CDR3 covers 15 residues. Germline V gene data show CDR1 as SGHTA and CDR2 as FQGNSA. The V and J ends lost 3 bases and 3 bases respectively, with 14 bases between them. The CDR3: CASSFTIRGYTEAFF. CDR3 coding DNA: TGTGCCAGCAGCTTCACAATCAGGGGCTACACTGAAGCTTTCTTT.

V usage is TRBV19 and J usage is TRBJ2-5, with TRBD2 matching over 15 bases. CDR3 length equals 19 residues. Germline V lookup: CDR1 LNHDA, CDR2 SQIVND (reference sequence). The V gene end was trimmed by 5 bases and the J gene end by 4 bases; junction bases not matched to a gene: 14. CDR3 loop: CASSPISGLAGGMGETQYF. The CDR3 region has the DNA TGTGCCAGTAGTCCGATTTCGGGACTAGCGGGAGGAATGGGAGAGACCCAGTACTTC.

The CDR3 is CASSTSASGGTYEQYF. CDR3 DNA: TGTGCCAGCAGTACCTCAGCTAGCGGAGGCACCTACGAGCAGTACTTC. The V call is TRBV6-6, the J call TRBJ2-7, with 7 positions matching TRBD2. The CDR3 loop spans 16 amino acids. The germline CDR1 and CDR2 sequences are MNHNY and SVGAGI (reference sequence). Germline trimming cut 5 bases from V and 2 bases from J; bases unmatched to any gene: 12.

V and J are TRBV2 and TRBJ2-7; no firm D call. Trimming pared 5 bases from V and 5 bases from J, leaving 16 bases between. CDR3 size: 14 residues. Per germline, CDR1 SNHLY and CDR2 FYNNEI. CDR3 region: CASSPPGRIHEQYF. Here the CDR3 DNA reads TGTGCCAGCAGTCCCCCAGGAAGAATCCACGAGCAGTACTTC.

The gene calls are TRBV11-2 and TRBJ2-1; D not resolved. Per germline, CDR1 SGHAT and CDR2 FQNNGV. This CDR3 has 17 amino acids. Trimming pared 0 bases from V and 6 bases from J, leaving 18 bases between. The CDR3 sequence is CASSLDPARLYINEQFF. CDR3 coding DNA: TGTGCCAGCAGCTTAGATCCGGCCAGGCTCTATATCAATGAGCAGTTCTTC.